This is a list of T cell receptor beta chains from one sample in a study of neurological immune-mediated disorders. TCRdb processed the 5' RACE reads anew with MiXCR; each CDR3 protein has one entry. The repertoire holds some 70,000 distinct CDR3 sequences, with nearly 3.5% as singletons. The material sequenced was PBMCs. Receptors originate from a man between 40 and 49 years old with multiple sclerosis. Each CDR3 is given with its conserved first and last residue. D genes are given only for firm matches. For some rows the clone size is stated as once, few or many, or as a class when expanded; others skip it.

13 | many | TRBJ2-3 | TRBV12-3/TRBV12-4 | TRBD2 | TGTGCCAGCAGTCCTAGCGGTGGAGATACGCAGTATTTT | CASSPSGGDTQYF
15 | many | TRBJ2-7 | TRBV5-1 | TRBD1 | TGCGCCAGCAGGCCCGGGACAGGGGTATCCTACGAGCAGTACTTC | CASRPGTGVSYEQYF
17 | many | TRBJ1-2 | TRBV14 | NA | TGTGCCAGCAGCCAAGATGCGTCGGACCCAGGAAACTATGGCTACACCTTC | CASSQDASDPGNYGYTF
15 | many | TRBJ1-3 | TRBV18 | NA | TGTGCCAGCTCACCCGCCGGAAGCTCTGGAAACACCATATATTTT | CASSPAGSSGNTIYF
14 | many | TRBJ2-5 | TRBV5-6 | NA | TGTGCCAGCAGCTTGGCTGCGCCACAAGAGACCCAGTACTTC | CASSLAAPQETQYF
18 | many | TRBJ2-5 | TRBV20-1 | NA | TGCAGTGCTAGAGCGGTTAGGGGGTTTCGGGAGTCCCAAGAGACCCAGTACTTC | CSARAVRGFRESQETQYF
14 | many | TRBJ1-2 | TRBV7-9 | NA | TGTGCCAGCAGCTTAGACTGGACGGGCTATGGCTACACCTTC | CASSLDWTGYGYTF
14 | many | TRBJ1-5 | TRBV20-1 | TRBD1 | TGCAGTGCTACCGGGACAGGGGGAGGAGGGCCCCAGCATTTT | CSATGTGGGGPQHF
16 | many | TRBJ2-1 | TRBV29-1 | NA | TGCAGCGTTGAAGATCCAAGCGCTAGCTCCTACAATGAGCAGTTCTTC | CSVEDPSASSYNEQFF
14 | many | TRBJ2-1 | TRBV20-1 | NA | TGCAGTGCTAGAAGCGGTAGCTCCTACAATGAGCAGTTCTTC | CSARSGSSYNEQFF
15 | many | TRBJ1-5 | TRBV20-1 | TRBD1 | TGCAGTGCTAGGAGAGGGGGCCTTAGCAATCAGCCCCAGCATTTT | CSARRGGLSNQPQHF
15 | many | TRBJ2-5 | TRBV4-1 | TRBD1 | TGCGCCAGCAGCCAAGGGACAGGGACTCAAGAGACCCAGTACTTC | CASSQGTGTQETQYF
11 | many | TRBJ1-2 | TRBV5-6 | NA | TGTGCCAGCAGCTTCGGGGGGGGCTACACCTTC | CASSFGGGYTF
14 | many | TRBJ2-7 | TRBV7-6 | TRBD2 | TGTGCCAGCAGCTCGGGGGTAGCGGGCCCTGAGCAGTACTTC | CASSSGVAGPEQYF
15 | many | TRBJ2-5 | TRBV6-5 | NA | TGTGCCAGCAGTTACTCCGGGACAGCGGGAGAGACCCAGTACTTC | CASSYSGTAGETQYF
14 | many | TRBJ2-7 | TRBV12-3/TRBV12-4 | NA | TGTGCCAGCAGTACCCACACAGGGACCCGCGAGCAGTACTTC | CASSTHTGTREQYF
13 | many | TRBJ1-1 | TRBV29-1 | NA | TGCAGCGTTGAAACGCCCTTCGAGACTGAAGCTTTCTTT | CSVETPFETEAFF
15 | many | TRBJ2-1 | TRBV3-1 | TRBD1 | TGTGCCAGCAGCCTCGGGACAGGTAACTACAATGAGCAGTTCTTC | CASSLGTGNYNEQFF
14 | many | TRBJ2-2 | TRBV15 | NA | TGTGCCACCTCGAAGGGAGCGGACACCGGGGAGCTGTTTTTT | CATSKGADTGELFF
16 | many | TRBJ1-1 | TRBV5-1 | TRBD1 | TGCGCCAGCAGCTCTGGGACAGGAAGAATGAACACTGAAGCTTTCTTT | CASSSGTGRMNTEAFF
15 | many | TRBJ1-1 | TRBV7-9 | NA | TGTGCCAGCAGCTGGCTGACAAGGAGGAACACTGAAGCTTTCTTT | CASSWLTRRNTEAFF
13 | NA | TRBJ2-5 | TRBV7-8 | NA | TGTGCCAGCGCAAGGCGGCCCCAAGAGACCCAGTACTTC | CASARRPQETQYF
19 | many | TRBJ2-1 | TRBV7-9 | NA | TGTGCCAGCAGCTTAGTTGTTGTGTCGGGGGACCCCGTAAAGGATGAGCAGTTCTTC | CASSLVVVSGDPVKDEQFF
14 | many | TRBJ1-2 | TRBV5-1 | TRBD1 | TGCGCCAGCAGCTTGGCATCGACAGGGGTTGGCTACACCTTC | CASSLASTGVGYTF
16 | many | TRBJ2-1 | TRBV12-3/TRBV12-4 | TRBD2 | TGTGCCAGCAGTCTCCTATCGGGGGGGGGCCCTAATGAGCAGTTCTTC | CASSLLSGGGPNEQFF
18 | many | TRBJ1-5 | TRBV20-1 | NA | TGCAGTGCTAGTGAAGAGATATCGTCCCGGCAGTCCAATCAGCCCCAGCATTTT | CSASEEISSRQSNQPQHF
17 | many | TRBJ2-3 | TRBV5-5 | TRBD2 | TGTGCCAGCAGCTTGGGCCTAGCGGGGAGTAGCACAGATACGCAGTATTTT | CASSLGLAGSSTDTQYF
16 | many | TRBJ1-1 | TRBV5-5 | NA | TGTGCCAGCAAAACCCCCAGGGAGGGAATGGGCAATGAAGCTTTCTTT | CASKTPREGMGNEAFF
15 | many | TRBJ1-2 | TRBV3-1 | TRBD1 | TGTGCCAGCAGCCCCCTGACAGGGAGCTTCTATGGCTACACCTTC | CASSPLTGSFYGYTF
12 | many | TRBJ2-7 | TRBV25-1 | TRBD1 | TGTGCCAGCACCCAGGGGGCCGGCGAGCAGTACTTC | CASTQGAGEQYF
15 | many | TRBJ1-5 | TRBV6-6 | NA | TGTGCCAGCAGGACGGGACAACAAGTCAATCAGCCCCAGCATTTT | CASRTGQQVNQPQHF
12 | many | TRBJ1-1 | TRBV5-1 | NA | TGCGCCAGCAGCTTGGTCGGAGAAGAAGCTTTCTTT | CASSLVGEEAFF
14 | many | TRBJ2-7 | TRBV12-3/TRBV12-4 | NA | TGTGCCAGCAGTTCGGACAGCGACAACTACGAGCAGTACTTC | CASSSDSDNYEQYF
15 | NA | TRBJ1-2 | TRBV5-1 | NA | TGCGCCAGCAGCCAGGACCCAAAACTCCTAGGGGGCTACACCTTC | CASSQDPKLLGGYTF
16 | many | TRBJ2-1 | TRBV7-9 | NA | TGTGCCAGCAGCTTAGATTGGGGAAGCTCCTACAATGAGCAGTTCTTC | CASSLDWGSSYNEQFF
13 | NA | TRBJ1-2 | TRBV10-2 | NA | TGCGCCAGCAGTGAGGTTCAGGGACTCGGCTACACCTTC | CASSEVQGLGYTF
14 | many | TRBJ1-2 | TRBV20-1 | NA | TGCAGTGCTAGAGCCGGACAGATGTACTATGGCTACACCTTC | CSARAGQMYYGYTF
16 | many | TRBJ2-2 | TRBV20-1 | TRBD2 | TGCAGTGCTAGAGCTGGCGCGGGAGTACTAACCGGGGAGCTGTTTTTT | CSARAGAGVLTGELFF
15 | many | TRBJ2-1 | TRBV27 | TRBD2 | TGTGCCAGCAGGCCTCTAGCGGGAGCCCACAATGAGCAGTTCTTC | CASRPLAGAHNEQFF
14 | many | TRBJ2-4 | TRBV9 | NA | TGTGCCAGCAGCGTGAGGGGTGAGGAAAACATTCAGTACTTC | CASSVRGEENIQYF
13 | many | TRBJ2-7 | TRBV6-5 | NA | TGTGCCAGCAGTTGGGGGGCCTCCTACGAGCAGTACTTC | CASSWGASYEQYF
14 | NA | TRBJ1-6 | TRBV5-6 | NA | TGTGCCAGCAGCTTGGCGGACACGAATTCACCCCTCCACTTT | CASSLADTNSPLHF
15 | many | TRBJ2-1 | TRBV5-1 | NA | TGCGCCAGCCAAAGGGGGAATTGGGGGGTCAATGAGCAGTTCTTC | CASQRGNWGVNEQFF